The rows below give T cell receptor beta chains drawn from one sample of a study of cytomegalovirus exposure and HLA in healthy donors. The table came from immunoSEQ multiplex PCR; TCRdb's copy has only in-frame clones and leaves some out. Altogether more than 100,000 clones are present, approximately 71% being singletons, with the ten largest covering 0.94%. The specimen sequenced was PBMCs. These receptors all come from an older woman in good health and CMV-seronegative. Each CDR3 is given with its conserved first and last residue. A D gene is named only where the DNA matches it firmly. Expanded clones get a size class; other rows say once, few or many, or leave the size out.

j_gene,abundance,d_gene,len,v_gene,CDR3nt,CDR3aa
TRBJ2-1,few,TRBD2,15,TRBV9,TGTGCCAGCAGCGTGACTAGCGGGGGGCTCAATGAGCAGTTCTTC,CASSVTSGGLNEQFF
TRBJ2-7,NA,TRBD2,16,TRBV6-5,TGTGCCAGCAGTTTCTCACAGGGCGGGGGGGGCTACGAGCAGTACTTC,CASSFSQGGGGYEQYF
TRBJ2-4,NA,TRBD2,14,TRBV5-1,TGCGCCAGCAGTAGCAGCGGGACCAAAAACATTCAGTACTTC,CASSSSGTKNIQYF
TRBJ2-1,NA,NA,17,TRBV7-3,TGTGCCAGCAGCTTAAGAGGGATAGCGGCAGCCTACAATGAGCAGTTCTTC,CASSLRGIAAAYNEQFF
TRBJ2-3,NA,TRBD2,15,TRBV6-5,TGTGCCGTCTCGGTGGCGGGGGGTAGCACAGATACGCAGTATTTT,CAVSVAGGSTDTQYF
TRBJ2-7,few,TRBD2,13,TRBV6-6,TGTGCCAGCACCCTAGCGGGAGTAGGCGAGCAGTACTTC,CASTLAGVGEQYF
TRBJ2-7,NA,NA,15,TRBV5-6,TGTGCCAGCAGCTTGAGACTAGTAGGGGGCTACGAGCAGTACTTC,CASSLRLVGGYEQYF
TRBJ2-5,NA,NA,14,TRBV5-5,TGTGCCAGCAGCCGACTAGACGGTGGAGAGACCCAGTACTTC,CASSRLDGGETQYF
TRBJ2-5,NA,TRBD1,13,TRBV10-2,TGCGCCAGCAGTGGGCAGGGGGTTGAGACCCAGTACTTC,CASSGQGVETQYF
TRBJ2-3,NA,TRBD1,15,TRBV28,TGTGCCAGCAGTACCACCGGGACAGGGACAGATACGCAGTATTTT,CASSTTGTGTDTQYF
TRBJ2-7,NA,NA,14,TRBV29-1,TGCAGCGCCCCATCGGGGGGCCGGAACTACGAGCAGTACTTC,CSAPSGGRNYEQYF
TRBJ1-3,NA,NA,14,TRBV2,TGTGCCAGCAGTGAATGGGGCCGTGGAAACACCATATATTTT,CASSEWGRGNTIYF
TRBJ2-7,NA,TRBD1,15,TRBV28,TGTGCCAGCACCCCCGGGGCGGCAGGGGGCGGCGAGCAGTACTTC,CASTPGAAGGGEQYF
TRBJ1-2,NA,TRBD1,16,TRBV6-6,TGTGCCAGCAGTTCAAGAGGACTTGGACAGGGCGATGGCTACACCTTC,CASSSRGLGQGDGYTF
TRBJ1-2,NA,NA,14,TRBV5-1,TGCGCCAGCAGCTTGAATCCAGGGGAGGGTGGCTACACCTTC,CASSLNPGEGGYTF
TRBJ2-1,NA,TRBD2,14,TRBV28,TGTGCCAGCAGTCCCCGTTCGGGGGGGGCTGAGCAGTTCTTC,CASSPRSGGAEQFF
TRBJ2-7,NA,TRBD2,15,TRBV7-8,TGTGCCAGCAGCTTAGTGGCGGGGGGCGCCTACGAGCAGTACTTC,CASSLVAGGAYEQYF
TRBJ1-2,NA,NA,14,TRBV6-1,TGTGCCAGCAGTATATTGTCGGGGGACTATGGCTACACCTTC,CASSILSGDYGYTF
TRBJ2-7,few,TRBD1,14,TRBV7-2,TGTGCCAGCAGCGCCCGGGACAGGGGCGACGAGCAGTACTTC,CASSARDRGDEQYF
TRBJ1-2,NA,TRBD1,13,TRBV6-1,TGTGCCAGCAGACCGGGACAGACCTATGGCTACACCTTC,CASRPGQTYGYTF
TRBJ1-5,few,NA,13,TRBV7-8,TGTGCCAGCAGCTTTTCAGACAATCAGCCCCAGCATTTT,CASSFSDNQPQHF
TRBJ1-1,NA,NA,15,TRBV6-6,TGTGCCAGCAGTTATACAGGGAACATGAACACTGAAGCTTTCTTT,CASSYTGNMNTEAFF
TRBJ1-6,few,NA,16,TRBV30,TGTGCCTGGAGTGTACAGGGCAGCGCCTTCGGGAAGTCCCTCCACTTT,CAWSVQGSAFGKSLHF
TRBJ2-1,NA,TRBD1,12,TRBV11-2,TGTGCCAGCAGCCCAGGGACAGGGGGGGAGTTCTTC,CASSPGTGGEFF